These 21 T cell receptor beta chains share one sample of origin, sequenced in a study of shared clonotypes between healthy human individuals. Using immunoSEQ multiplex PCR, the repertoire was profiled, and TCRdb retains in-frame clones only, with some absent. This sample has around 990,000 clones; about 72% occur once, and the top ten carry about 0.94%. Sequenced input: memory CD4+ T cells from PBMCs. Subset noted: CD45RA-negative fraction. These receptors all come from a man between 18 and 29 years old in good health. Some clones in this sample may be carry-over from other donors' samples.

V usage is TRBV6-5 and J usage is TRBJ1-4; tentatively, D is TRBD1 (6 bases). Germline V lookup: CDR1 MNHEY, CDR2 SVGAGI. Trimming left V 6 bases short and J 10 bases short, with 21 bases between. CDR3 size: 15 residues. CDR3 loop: CASRMEGGLGVKLFF. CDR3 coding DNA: TGTGCCAGCAGAATGGAGGGGGGGTTAGGCGTAAAACTGTTTTTT.

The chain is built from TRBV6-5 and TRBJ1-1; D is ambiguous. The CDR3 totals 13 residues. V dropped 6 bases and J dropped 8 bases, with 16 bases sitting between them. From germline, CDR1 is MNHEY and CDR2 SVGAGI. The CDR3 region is CASSSSRGAEAFF. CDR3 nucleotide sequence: TGTGCCAGCAGCTCCTCCCGGGGAGCAGAAGCTTTCTTT.

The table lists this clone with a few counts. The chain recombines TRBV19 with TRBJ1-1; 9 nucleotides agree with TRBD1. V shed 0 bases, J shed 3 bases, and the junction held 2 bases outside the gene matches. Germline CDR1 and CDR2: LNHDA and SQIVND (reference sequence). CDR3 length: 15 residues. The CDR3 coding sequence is TGTGCCAGTAGTATAGATGACAGGGGGGACACTGAAGCTTTCTTT. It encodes CASSIDDRGDTEAFF.

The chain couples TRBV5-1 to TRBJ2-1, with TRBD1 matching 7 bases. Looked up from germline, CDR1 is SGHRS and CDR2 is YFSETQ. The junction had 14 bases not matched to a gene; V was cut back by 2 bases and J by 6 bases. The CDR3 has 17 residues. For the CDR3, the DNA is TGCGCCAGCAGCTTATTAACAGGGGCCGCAGGTAGCAATGAGCAGTTCTTC. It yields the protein CASSLLTGAAGSNEQFF.

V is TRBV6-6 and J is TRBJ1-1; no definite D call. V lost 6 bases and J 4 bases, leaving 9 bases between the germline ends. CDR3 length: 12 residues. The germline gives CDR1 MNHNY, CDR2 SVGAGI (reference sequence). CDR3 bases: TGTGCCAGCAGGGCCCGTAGCACTGAAGCTTTCTTT. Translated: CASRARSTEAFF.

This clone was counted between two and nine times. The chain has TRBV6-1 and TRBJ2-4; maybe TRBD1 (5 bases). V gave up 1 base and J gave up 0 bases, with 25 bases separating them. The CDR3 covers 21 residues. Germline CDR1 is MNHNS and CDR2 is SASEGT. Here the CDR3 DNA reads TGTGCCAGCAGTGAAGAGGTCAGTACGCTTAGGGCTAGGGGAGCCAAAAACATTCAGTACTTC. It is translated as CASSEEVSTLRARGAKNIQYF.

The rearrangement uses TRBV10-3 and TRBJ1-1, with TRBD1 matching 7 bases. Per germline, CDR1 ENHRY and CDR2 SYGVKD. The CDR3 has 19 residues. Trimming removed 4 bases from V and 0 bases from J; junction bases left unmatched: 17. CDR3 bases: TGTGCCATCAGTGTACGGTATGGGGACAGTTGGCAGATGAACACTGAAGCTTTCTTT. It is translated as CAISVRYGDSWQMNTEAFF.

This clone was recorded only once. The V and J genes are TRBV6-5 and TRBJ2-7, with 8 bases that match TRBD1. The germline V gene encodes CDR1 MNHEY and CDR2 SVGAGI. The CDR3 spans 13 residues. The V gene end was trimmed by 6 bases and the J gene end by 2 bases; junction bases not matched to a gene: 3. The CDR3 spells CASRLGQAYEQYF. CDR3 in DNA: TGTGCCAGCAGGCTGGGACAGGCCTACGAGCAGTACTTC.

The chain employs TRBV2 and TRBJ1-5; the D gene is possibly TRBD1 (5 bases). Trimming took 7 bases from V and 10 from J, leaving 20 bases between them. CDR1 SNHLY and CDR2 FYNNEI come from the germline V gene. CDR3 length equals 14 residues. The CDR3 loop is CASNRDRHGIPQHF. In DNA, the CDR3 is TGTGCCAGCAACCGGGACCGCCACGGCATACCCCAGCATTTT. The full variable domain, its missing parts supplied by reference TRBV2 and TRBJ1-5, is EPEVTQTPSHQVTQMGQEVILRCVPISNHLYFYWYRQILGQKVEFLVSFYNNEISEKSEIFDDQFSVERPDGSNFTLKIRSTKLEDSAMYFCASNRDRHGIPQHFGDGTRLSIL.

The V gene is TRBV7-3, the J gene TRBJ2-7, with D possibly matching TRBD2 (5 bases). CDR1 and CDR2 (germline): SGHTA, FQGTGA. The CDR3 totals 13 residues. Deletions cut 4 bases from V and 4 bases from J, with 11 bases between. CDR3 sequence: CASSSRAGYEQYF. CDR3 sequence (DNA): TGTGCCAGCAGCTCACGGGCGGGTTACGAGCAGTACTTC.

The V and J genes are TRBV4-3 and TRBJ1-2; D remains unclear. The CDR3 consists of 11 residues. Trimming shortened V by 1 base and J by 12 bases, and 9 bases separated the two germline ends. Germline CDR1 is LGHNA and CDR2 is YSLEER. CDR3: CASSQGPENTF. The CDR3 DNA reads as TGCGCCAGCAGCCAAGGCCCCGAAAACACCTTC.

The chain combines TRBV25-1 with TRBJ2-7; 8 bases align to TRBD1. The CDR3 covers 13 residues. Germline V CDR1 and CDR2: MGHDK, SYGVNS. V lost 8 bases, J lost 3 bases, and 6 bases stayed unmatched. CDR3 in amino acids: CASGTGGSYEQYF. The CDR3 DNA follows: TGTGCCAGCGGAACAGGGGGAAGCTACGAGCAGTACTTC.

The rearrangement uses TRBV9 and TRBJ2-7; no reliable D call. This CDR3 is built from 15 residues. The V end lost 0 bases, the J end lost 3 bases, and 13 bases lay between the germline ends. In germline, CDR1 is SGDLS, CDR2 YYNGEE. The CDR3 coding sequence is TGTGCCAGCAGCGTAGAAGCCAGAGCAGGCTACGAGCAGTACTTC. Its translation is CASSVEARAGYEQYF.

The CDR3 reads CASSIGGSYGYGYTF. The DNA for the CDR3 is TGTGCCAGTAGTATAGGTGGGTCCTACGGCTATGGCTACACCTTC. The chain has TRBV19 and TRBJ1-2; D not certain. Germline CDR1 and CDR2: LNHDA and SQIVND (reference sequence). Trimming took 1 base from V and 4 from J, leaving 13 bases between them. The CDR3 length is 15 residues.

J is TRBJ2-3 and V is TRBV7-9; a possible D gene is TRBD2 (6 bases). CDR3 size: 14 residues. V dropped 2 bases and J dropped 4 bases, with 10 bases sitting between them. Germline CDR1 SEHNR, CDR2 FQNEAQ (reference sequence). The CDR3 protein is CASSLSASADTQYF. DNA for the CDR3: TGTGCCAGCAGCTTATCGGCTAGCGCAGATACGCAGTATTTT.

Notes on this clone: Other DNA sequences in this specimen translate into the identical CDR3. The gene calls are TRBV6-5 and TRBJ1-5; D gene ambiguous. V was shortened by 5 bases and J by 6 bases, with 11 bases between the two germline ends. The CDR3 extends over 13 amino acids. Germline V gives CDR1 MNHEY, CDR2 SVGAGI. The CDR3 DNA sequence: TGTGCCAGCAGTACGGGAGGTGGTCAGCCCCAGCATTTT. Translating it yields CASSTGGGQPQHF.

CDR3 DNA sequence: TGTGCCAGCACATGGGAACAGGAGTACGAGCAGTACTTC. Translation gives CASTWEQEYEQYF. This chain uses TRBV2 with TRBJ2-7; possibly TRBD1 for D (5 bases). The CDR3 spans 13 residues. The V and J ends lost 7 bases and 4 bases respectively, with 14 bases between them. Germline CDR1 SNHLY, CDR2 FYNNEI.

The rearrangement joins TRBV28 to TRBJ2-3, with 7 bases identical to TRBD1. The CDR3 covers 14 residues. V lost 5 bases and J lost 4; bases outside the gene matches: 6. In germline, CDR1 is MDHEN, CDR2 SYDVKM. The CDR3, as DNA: TGTGCCAGCAGTAAACGACAGGGACCAGATACGCAGTATTTT. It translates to CASSKRQGPDTQYF.

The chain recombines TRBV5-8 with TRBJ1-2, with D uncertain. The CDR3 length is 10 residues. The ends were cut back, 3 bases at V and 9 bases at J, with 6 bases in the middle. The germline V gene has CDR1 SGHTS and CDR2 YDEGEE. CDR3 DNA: TGTGCCAGCAGCTCAGTCAGCTACACCTTC. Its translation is CASSSVSYTF.

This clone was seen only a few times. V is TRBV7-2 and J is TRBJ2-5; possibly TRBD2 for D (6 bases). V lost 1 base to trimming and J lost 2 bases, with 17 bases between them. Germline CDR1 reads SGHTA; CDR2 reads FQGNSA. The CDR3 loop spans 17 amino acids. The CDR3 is CASSLVGGAARQETQYF. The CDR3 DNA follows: TGTGCCAGCAGCTTAGTTGGAGGGGCGGCTCGACAAGAGACCCAGTACTTC.

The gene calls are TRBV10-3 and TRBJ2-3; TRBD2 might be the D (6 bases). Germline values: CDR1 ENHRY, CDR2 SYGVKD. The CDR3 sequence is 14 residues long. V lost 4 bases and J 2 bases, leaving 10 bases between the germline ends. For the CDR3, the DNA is TGTGCCATCAGTGGGACTATAAACACAGATACGCAGTATTTT. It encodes CAISGTINTDTQYF.